The clone carrying this T cell receptor (beta chain) was found a few times. The sample belongs to a study of blood T cell repertoires in COVID-19. Overall study context: T cells, B-cell-depleted T cells, or PBMCs supplied cDNA or gDNA.

Using immunoSEQ multiplex PCR, the repertoire was profiled, and TCRdb retains in-frame clones only, with some absent. The data show roughly 34,000 clones, around 77% seen once. The CDR3 is made up of 15 amino acids. Germline values: CDR1 LNHNV, CDR2 YYDKDF (reference sequence). V lost 3 bases and J lost 1, with 13 bases in between. This clonotype was sampled from a human donor in a cohort sampled during active COVID-19. Sequenced sample: peripheral blood. J is TRBJ2-7 and V is TRBV15; TRBD1 might be the D (6 bases). The CDR3 bases are TGTGCCACCAGCAGCCGCTTACAGGGATCCTACGAGCAGTACTTC. As protein: CATSSRLQGSYEQYF.